These 22 T cell receptor beta chains originate from one sample sequenced in a study of blood T cell repertoires in COVID-19. Profiled with immunoSEQ multiplex PCR; TCRdb holds only in-frame clones, not every one. This table holds around 230,000 clones, about nine tenths found once. What was sequenced was PBMCs or T cells enriched from blood (not recorded which). The receptors shown here come from a young man with acute COVID-19.

This clone was picked up one time. The CDR3, as DNA: TGTGCTAGTGGTTTGGTGCTTCTAGCGGGAGGGGGGTACGAGCAGTACTTC. Translation gives CASGLVLLAGGGYEQYF. The chain has TRBV12-5 and TRBJ2-7; 12 positions match TRBD2. CDR1 and CDR2 (germline): LGHNT, FRNRAP. This CDR3 is built from 17 residues. Trimming at V came to 0 bases and at J to 4 bases, leaving 7 bases not matched to a gene. Supplemented by reference TRBV12-5 and TRBJ2-7, the full variable domain reads DARVTQTPRHKVTEMGQEVTMRCQPILGHNTVFWYRQTMMQGLELLAYFRNRAPLDDSGMPKDRFSAEMPDATLATLKIQPSEPRDSAVYFCASGLVLLAGGGYEQYFGPGTRLTVT.

The chain couples TRBV12-3 or TRBV12-4 to TRBJ1-2; D is unclear. Deletions cut 2 bases from V and 4 bases from J, with 5 bases between. The CDR3 has 12 amino acids. CDR3 loop: CASSLSVYGYTF. The CDR3 DNA reads as TGTGCCAGCAGTTTAAGCGTCTATGGCTACACCTTC.

The rearrangement joins TRBV7-2 to TRBJ2-4, with D tentatively TRBD2 (5 bases). Per germline, CDR1 SGHTA and CDR2 FQGNSA. Trimming cost V 5 bases and J 0 bases, with 5 bases left between them. This CDR3 region has 13 residues. CDR3 sequence: CASSEGAKNIQYF. For the CDR3, the DNA is TGTGCCAGCAGCGAGGGAGCCAAAAACATTCAGTACTTC.

J is TRBJ1-3 and V is TRBV9; possibly TRBD1 for D (5 bases). With 4 bases removed from V and 0 bases from J, the gap between germline ends came to 11 bases. The germline CDR1 and CDR2 sequences are SGDLS and YYNGEE. The CDR3 length is 15 residues. CDR3 residues: CASSLDSSSGNTIYF. The CDR3 coding sequence is TGTGCCAGCAGCCTCGACAGCAGCTCTGGAAACACCATATATTTT. The variable domain in full, completed from reference TRBV9 and TRBJ1-3, reads DSGVTQTPKHLITATGQRVTLRCSPRSGDLSVYWYQQSLDQGLQFLIQYYNGEERAKGNILERFSAQQFPDLHSELNLSSLELGDSALYFCASSLDSSSGNTIYFGEGSWLTVV.

The gene calls are TRBV29-1 and TRBJ1-4; 8 bases map to TRBD1. Germline V gene sequence: CDR1 SQVTM, CDR2 ANQGSEA. V lost 6 bases, J lost 10 bases, and 10 bases stayed unmatched. The CDR3 is made up of 13 amino acids. The CDR3 spells CSVSGGDSGKLFF. The DNA for the CDR3 is TGCAGCGTATCAGGGGGCGATTCGGGAAAACTGTTTTTT.

V is TRBV11-3 and J is TRBJ2-3; D might be TRBD2 (6 bases). CDR1 is SGHNT, CDR2 YENEEA, per germline. This CDR3 is 17 amino acids long. V was clipped by 4 bases and J by 1 base, with 18 bases between them. In DNA, the CDR3 is TGTGCCAGCAGCTCAGGGACCTGGGACTTAGGCACAGATACGCAGTATTTT. Translating it yields CASSSGTWDLGTDTQYF.

In DNA, the CDR3 is TGCAGCGTTGAAAAAATTAGCGTCTATGAGCAGTTCTTC. This translates into CSVEKISVYEQFF. The chain carries TRBV29-1 and TRBJ2-1; the D gene is possibly TRBD2 (5 bases). V lost 2 bases and J 8 bases, leaving 13 bases between the germline ends. CDR1 SQVTM and CDR2 ANQGSEA come from the germline V gene. This CDR3 region has 13 residues.

The chain uses TRBV19 and TRBJ2-1; D might be TRBD2 (7 bases). The CDR3 has 14 amino acids. V was cut by 6 bases and J by 10 bases, with 19 bases left in between. The germline V gene encodes CDR1 LNHDA and CDR2 SQIVND (reference sequence). CDR3 bases: TGTGCCAGTAGAATCGCGGGGGCTGGAGAGGAGCAGTTCTTC. This gives the protein CASRIAGAGEEQFF.

The CDR3 is CASSSHSRETQYF. The CDR3 DNA follows: TGCGCCAGCAGCTCCCATTCGCGAGAGACCCAGTACTTC. The rearrangement joins TRBV5-1 to TRBJ2-5; no definite D call. V was shortened by 3 bases and J by 4 bases, with 10 bases between the two germline ends. The CDR3 has 13 residues. The V gene's germline CDR1 is SGHRS and CDR2 YFSETQ. Based on the CDR3 plus reference TRBV5-1 and TRBJ2-5, the full variable domain is KAGVTQTPRYLIKTRGQQVTLSCSPISGHRSVSWYQQTPGQGLQFLFEYFSETQRNKGNFPGRFSGRQFSNSRSEMNVSTLELGDSALYLCASSSHSRETQYFGPGTRLLVL.

This chain connects TRBV7-3 to TRBJ2-1, with D perhaps matching TRBD2 (6 bases). Germline lookup yields CDR1 SGHTA and CDR2 FQGTGA. This CDR3 is 15 amino acids long. Trimming removed 0 bases from V and 7 bases from J, with 13 bases in between. CDR3 nucleotide sequence: TGTGCCAGCAGCTTAACGGGAGGACCTCCTAATGAGCAGTTCTTC. This encodes CASSLTGGPPNEQFF.

The rearrangement links TRBV30 to TRBJ2-7, with no clear D. Germline lookup yields CDR1 GTSNPN and CDR2 SVGIG (reference sequence). The germline V and J ends were trimmed by 3 bases and 3 bases, with 9 bases remaining between them. The CDR3 totals 12 residues. DNA of the CDR3: TGTGCCTGGAGCCATAATAGCTACGAGCAGTACTTC. Translating it yields CAWSHNSYEQYF.

The V call is TRBV5-6, the J call TRBJ2-7; TRBD2 might be the D (6 bases). Germline-derived CDR1 and CDR2 are SGHDT and YYEEEE. This CDR3 has 15 amino acids. Trimming pared 2 bases from V and 0 bases from J, leaving 12 bases between. In nucleotides, the CDR3 is TGTGCCAGCAGCTTTAGAGCGGGTGTCTCCTACGAGCAGTACTTC. Translated: CASSFRAGVSYEQYF.

The rearrangement links TRBV4-1 to TRBJ2-1, with D perhaps TRBD2 (6 bases). CDR3 length: 17 amino acids. V lost 4 bases and J 5 bases, leaving 21 bases between the germline ends. Germline loops: CDR1 MGHRA, CDR2 YSYEKL. CDR3 nucleotide sequence: TGCGCCAGCAGCCTCCGATTTGGGGGGACCCTAGACAATGAGCAGTTCTTC. Its protein product is CASSLRFGGTLDNEQFF.

The chain uses TRBV7-2 and TRBJ1-1; 7 nucleotides match TRBD1. V was clipped by 5 bases and J by 2 bases; unmatched bases: 5. CDR3 length: 14 residues. Germline-derived CDR1 and CDR2 are SGHTA and FQGNSA. CDR3 coding DNA: TGTGCCAGCAGCAGACAGGGCCTAAACACTGAAGCTTTCTTT. Its translation: CASSRQGLNTEAFF. Based on the CDR3 plus reference TRBV7-2 and TRBJ1-1, the full variable domain is GAGVSQSPSNKVTEKGKDVELRCDPISGHTALYWYRQSLGQGLEFLIYFQGNSAPDKSGLPSDRFSAERTGGSVSTLTIQRTQQEDSAVYLCASSRQGLNTEAFFGQGTRLTVV.

The rearrangement links TRBV18 to TRBJ1-1; D remains unclear. Trimming shortened V by 4 bases and J by 3 bases, and 9 bases separated the two germline ends. Germline lookup yields CDR1 KGHSH and CDR2 LQKENI. The CDR3 runs to 13 residues. CDR3 coding DNA: TGTGCCAGCTCACTCCGCGGGGACACTGAAGCTTTCTTT. This codes for CASSLRGDTEAFF.

This chain links TRBV19 with TRBJ1-1, with TRBD1 matching 9 bases. Germline V lookup: CDR1 LNHDA, CDR2 SQIVND (reference sequence). The junction had 6 bases not matched to a gene; V was cut back by 6 bases and J by 4 bases. CDR3 length: 14 residues. CDR3 protein: CASRKQGAATEAFF. CDR3 DNA: TGTGCCAGTAGGAAACAGGGGGCAGCCACTGAAGCTTTCTTT. Full variable domain (missing parts from reference TRBV19 and TRBJ1-1): DGGITQSPKYLFRKEGQNVTLSCEQNLNHDAMYWYRQDPGQGLRLIYYSQIVNDFQKGDIAEGYSVSREKKESFPLTVTSAQKNPTAFYLCASRKQGAATEAFFGQGTRLTVV.

This clone was counted a single time. The V call is TRBV28, the J call TRBJ2-3; a weak D match, TRBD2 (6 bases). This CDR3 comprises 15 residues. In germline, CDR1 is MDHEN, CDR2 SYDVKM. V was clipped by 5 bases and J by 0 bases, with 12 bases between them. CDR3 sequence (DNA): TGTGCCAGCAGTCAAAGGGACTTTAGCACAGATACGCAGTATTTT. Residues: CASSQRDFSTDTQYF.

V gene TRBV4-1 combines with J gene TRBJ1-1, with TRBD1 as a possible D gene (5 bases). V lost 1 base to trimming and J lost 1 base, with 10 bases between them. Per the germline V gene, CDR1 is MGHRA and CDR2 is YSYEKL. The CDR3 runs 15 residues. The CDR3 loop reads CASSQVSRANTEAFF. Here the CDR3 DNA reads TGCGCCAGCAGCCAAGTCTCCAGGGCGAACACTGAAGCTTTCTTT.

This chain connects TRBV7-2 to TRBJ1-2, with 11 bases lining up with TRBD1. Germline CDR1 and CDR2: SGHTA and FQGNSA. There are 16 residues in the CDR3. V dropped 5 bases and J dropped 4; count of bases not matched to a gene: 9. The CDR3 is CASSTTGTGGSYGYTF. The CDR3 DNA reads as TGTGCCAGCAGCACAACCGGGACAGGGGGGAGCTATGGCTACACCTTC.

The chain uses TRBV4-1 and TRBJ2-4, with a possible D match to TRBD2 (5 bases). The CDR3 runs 19 residues. Looked up from germline, CDR1 is MGHRA and CDR2 is YSYEKL. The ends were cut back, 1 base at V and 0 bases at J, with 19 bases in the middle. The CDR3: CASSQGLGKGGSAKNIQYF. The CDR3 DNA reads TGCGCCAGCAGCCAAGGTTTAGGGAAGGGCGGGTCAGCCAAAAACATTCAGTACTTC.

The chain joins TRBV5-1 to TRBJ2-1, with D tentatively TRBD2 (6 bases). V dropped 4 bases and J dropped 9 bases, with 17 bases sitting between them. CDR1 is SGHRS, CDR2 YFSETQ, per germline. The CDR3 consists of 14 residues. CDR3 sequence reads: CASSPRGLEGEQFF. CDR3 bases: TGCGCCAGCAGCCCCAGAGGGTTGGAGGGTGAGCAGTTCTTC.

The chain is built from TRBV7-8 and TRBJ1-2; D is undetermined. This CDR3 region has 12 residues. CDR1 SGHVS and CDR2 FQNEAQ come from the germline V gene. Trimming cost V 2 bases and J 4 bases, with 5 bases left between them. The CDR3 protein is CASSLSGYGYTF. CDR3 coding DNA: TGTGCCAGCAGCTTATCAGGCTATGGCTACACCTTC.